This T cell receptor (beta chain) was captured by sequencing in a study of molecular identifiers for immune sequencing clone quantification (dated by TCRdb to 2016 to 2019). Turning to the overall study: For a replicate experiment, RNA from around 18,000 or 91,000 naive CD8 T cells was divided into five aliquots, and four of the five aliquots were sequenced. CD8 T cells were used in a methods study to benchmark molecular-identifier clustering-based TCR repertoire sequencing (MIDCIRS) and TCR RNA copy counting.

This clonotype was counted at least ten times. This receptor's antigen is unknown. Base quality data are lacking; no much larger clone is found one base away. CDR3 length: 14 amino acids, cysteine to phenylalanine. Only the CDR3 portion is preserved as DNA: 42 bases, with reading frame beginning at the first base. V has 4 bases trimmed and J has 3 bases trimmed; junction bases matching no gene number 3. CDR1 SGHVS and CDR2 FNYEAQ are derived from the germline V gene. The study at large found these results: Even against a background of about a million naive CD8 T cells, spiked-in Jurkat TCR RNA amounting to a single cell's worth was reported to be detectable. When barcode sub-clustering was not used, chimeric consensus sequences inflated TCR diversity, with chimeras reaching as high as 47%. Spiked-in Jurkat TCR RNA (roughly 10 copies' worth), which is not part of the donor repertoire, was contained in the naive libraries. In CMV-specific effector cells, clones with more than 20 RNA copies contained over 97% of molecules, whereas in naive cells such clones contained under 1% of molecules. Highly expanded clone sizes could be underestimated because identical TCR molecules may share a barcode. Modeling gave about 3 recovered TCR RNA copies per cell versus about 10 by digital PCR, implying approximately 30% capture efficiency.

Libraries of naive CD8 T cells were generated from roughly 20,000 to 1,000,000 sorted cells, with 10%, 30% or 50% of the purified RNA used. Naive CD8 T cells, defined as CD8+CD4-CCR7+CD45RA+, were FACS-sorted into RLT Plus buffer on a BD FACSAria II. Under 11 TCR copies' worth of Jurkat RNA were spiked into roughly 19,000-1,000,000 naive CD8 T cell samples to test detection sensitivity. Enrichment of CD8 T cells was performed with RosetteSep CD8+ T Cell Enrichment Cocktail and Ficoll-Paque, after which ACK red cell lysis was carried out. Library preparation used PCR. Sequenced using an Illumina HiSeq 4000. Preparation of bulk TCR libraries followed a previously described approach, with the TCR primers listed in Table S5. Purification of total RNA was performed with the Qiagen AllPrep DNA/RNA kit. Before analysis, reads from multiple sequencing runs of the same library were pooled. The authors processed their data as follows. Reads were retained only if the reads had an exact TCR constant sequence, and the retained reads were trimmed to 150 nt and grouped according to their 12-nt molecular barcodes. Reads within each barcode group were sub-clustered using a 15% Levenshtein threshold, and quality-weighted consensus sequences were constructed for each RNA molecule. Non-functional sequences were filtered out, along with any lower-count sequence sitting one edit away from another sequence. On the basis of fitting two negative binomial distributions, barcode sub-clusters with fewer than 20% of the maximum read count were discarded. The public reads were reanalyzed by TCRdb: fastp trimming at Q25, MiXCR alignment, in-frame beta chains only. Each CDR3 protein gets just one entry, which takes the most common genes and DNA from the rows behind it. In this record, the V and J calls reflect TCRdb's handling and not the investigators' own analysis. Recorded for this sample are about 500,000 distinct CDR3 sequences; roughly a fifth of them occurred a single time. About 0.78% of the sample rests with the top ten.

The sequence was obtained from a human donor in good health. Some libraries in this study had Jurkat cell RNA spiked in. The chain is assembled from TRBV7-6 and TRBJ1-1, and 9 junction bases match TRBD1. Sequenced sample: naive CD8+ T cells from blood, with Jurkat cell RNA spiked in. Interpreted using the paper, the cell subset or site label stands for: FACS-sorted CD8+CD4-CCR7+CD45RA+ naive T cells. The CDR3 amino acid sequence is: CASSWGQGDTEAFF. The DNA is TGTGCCAGCAGCTGGGGACAGGGCGACACTGAAGCTTTCTTT.